This entry concerns a single T cell receptor (beta chain). The source of the sample is a study of beta chain features in type 1 diabetes. Expressed TCRB transcripts were sequenced after all isolated RNA was converted to cDNA. The method was immunoSEQ multiplex PCR; TCRdb's version includes in-frame clones alone and lacks a portion of them. Altogether fewer than 900,000 clones are present, around a sixth being singletons, with the ten largest covering 0.02% to 0.025%. CDR3 length: 15 amino acids. Trimming removed 4 bases from V and 10 bases from J, with 19 bases in between. Germline CDR1 MDHEN, CDR2 SYDVKM.

This clonotype was obtained from a woman under 30 in good health. V is TRBV28 and J is TRBJ1-4; maybe TRBD1 (5 bases). Sequencing used naive CD4+ T cells from blood. CDR3 loop: CASSSTPGPRGKLFF. In DNA form, the CDR3 reads TGTGCCAGCAGTTCCACTCCGGGCCCGAGGGGAAAACTGTTTTTT.